This is a list of T cell receptor beta chains from one sample in a study of blood T cell repertoires in COVID-19. Assay: immunoSEQ multiplex PCR; the TCRdb copy retains only in-frame clones and omits some. The sample includes roughly 69,000 clones, over 60% of them seen just once. The sequenced sample was peripheral blood. Receptors were obtained from a human donor in a cohort sampled during active COVID-19. The conserved cysteine and the conserved F or W are not part of the CDR3 here. A D gene is named only where the DNA matches it firmly.

V: TRBV19; D: NA; J: TRBJ1-1; CDR3: ASSPRIDTEAF
V: TRBV2; D: TRBD2; J: TRBJ2-5; CDR3: ASSELRVAGRETQY
V: TRBV7-8; D: TRBD2; J: TRBJ2-5; CDR3: ASSSYKRLAGNRRAEETQY
V: TRBV7-3; D: NA; J: TRBJ1-5; CDR3: ASSSLPTGVNQPQH
V: TRBV7-2; D: NA; J: TRBJ1-1; CDR3: ASSNNGPSAEAF
V: TRBV7-6; D: NA; J: TRBJ1-2; CDR3: ASSSPGTSFYGYT
V: TRBV6-5; D: NA; J: TRBJ1-1; CDR3: ATHTRGTEAF
V: TRBV5-6; D: NA; J: TRBJ2-5; CDR3: ASSLQETQY
V: TRBV12-5; D: NA; J: TRBJ1-1; CDR3: ASGLGANGNTEAF
V: TRBV19; D: NA; J: TRBJ1-1; CDR3: ASSTPQPRNTEAF
V: TRBV19; D: NA; J: TRBJ2-5; CDR3: ASSIGTAETQY
V: TRBV30; D: NA; J: TRBJ1-5; CDR3: AWSAGSLADNQPQH
V: TRBV19; D: TRBD1; J: TRBJ1-3; CDR3: ASSGDRGPGNTIY
V: TRBV19; D: NA; J: TRBJ1-6; CDR3: ASSARNSPLH
V: TRBV5-5; D: TRBD1; J: TRBJ1-6; CDR3: ASSRRTGIDNSPLH
V: TRBV6-1; D: NA; J: TRBJ1-6; CDR3: ASSDRGGVLPLH
V: TRBV20-1; D: NA; J: TRBJ1-5; CDR3: SASNEGHPNQPQH
V: TRBV9; D: NA; J: TRBJ2-3; CDR3: ASSVGVVGASPDTQY
V: TRBV2; D: TRBD2; J: TRBJ2-5; CDR3: ASSEGGGAFQTQY
V: TRBV4-2; D: NA; J: TRBJ1-3; CDR3: ASSQEEGGVSGNTIY